This T cell receptor beta chain was recorded in a study of graft-versus-host responses after intestinal transplantation. Turning to the study itself: All of the recipients had induction that used anti-thymocyte globulin, then tacrolimus and steroids for approximately 3 years. Study-wide results and caveats: GvH clones detected in recipient marrow included some appearing first in ileum or blood. Patients who carried graft-donor T cell macrochimerism also had high graft-versus-host to host-versus-graft clonal ratios in their allografts.

Generated by immunoSEQ multiplex PCR, the TCRdb table keeps only in-frame clones and is missing some. This table has about 25,000 clones, 70% to 90% appearing once. Remarks on this clone: The antigen is not known.

The clonotype was recovered from a human patient who received an intestinal transplant, so some T cells may come from the graft donor. The sample in question was PBMCs, obtained nearly 470 days after intestinal transplant.

CDR3: CASSPIPGQTSTDTQYF. For the CDR3, the DNA is TGTGCCAGCTCACCAATTCCGGGACAAACTAGCACAGATACGCAGTATTTT. This rearrangement joins TRBV18 to TRBJ2-3, with D perhaps TRBD1 (6 bases). CDR1 is KGHSH and CDR2 is LQKENI in the germline V gene. The CDR3 length is 17 residues. The V and J ends lost 2 bases and 0 bases respectively, with 15 bases between them.